A selection of T cell receptor beta chains follows, all from one sample in a study of Graves' ophthalmopathy and Graves' hyperthyroidism. In TCRdb, the multiplex PCR reads were re-called with MiXCR into one record per CDR3 protein. The sample has some 350,000 distinct CDR3 sequences, about 17% seen once. Sequencing used peripheral blood. The receptors were sampled from an adult woman with stable Graves' hyperthyroidism. The CDR3 runs from the conserved cysteine through the conserved F or W. The order of the fields is clone size, D gene, V gene, J gene, CDR3 protein, CDR3 DNA. A D gene is named only where the DNA matches it firmly. The listing skips clone size in some rows; elsewhere it reads once, few, many or a size class.

many,TRBD1,TRBV7-2,TRBJ2-7,CASSSRQGGYEQYF,TGTGCCAGCAGCTCAAGACAGGGGGGCTACGAGCAGTACTTC
many,-,TRBV20-1,TRBJ2-7,CSARVRRGGNYEQYF,TGCAGTGCTAGAGTTAGGCGTGGGGGTAACTACGAGCAGTACTTC
few,-,TRBV6-4,TRBJ1-1,CASRPRRGTEAFF,TGTGCCAGCAGACCCCGCCGAGGAACTGAAGCTTTCTTT
many,TRBD2,TRBV6-5,TRBJ2-5,CASSYPGRGGETQYF,TGTGCCAGCAGTTACCCCGGGAGGGGGGGGGAGACCCAGTACTTC
many,-,TRBV7-9,TRBJ2-7,CASSPLDRYEQYF,TGTGCCAGCAGCCCTTTGGACAGATACGAGCAGTACTTC
-,-,TRBV15,TRBJ2-5,CATSDWGGQVETQYF,TGTGCCACCAGCGACTGGGGGGGGCAGGTTGAGACCCAGTACTTC
-,-,TRBV6-1,TRBJ1-1,CASRTAPNTEAFF,TGTGCCAGCCGTACAGCACCGAACACTGAAGCTTTCTTT
-,-,TRBV30,TRBJ1-5,CAWSGGQNQPQHF,TGTGCCTGGAGTGGGGGGCAAAATCAGCCCCAGCATTTT
many,-,TRBV6-5,TRBJ1-6,CASSSPGSSDSPLHF,TGTGCCAGCAGTTCTCCAGGTTCCAGCGATTCACCCCTCCACTTT
many,TRBD1,TRBV25-1,TRBJ2-7,CASSEAGGSYEQYF,TGTGCCAGCAGTGAAGCAGGGGGCTCCTACGAGCAGTACTTC
-,TRBD2,TRBV12-3/TRBV12-4,TRBJ2-5,CASTREGLAGGVETQYF,TGTGCCAGCACTAGGGAGGGGCTAGCGGGAGGGGTAGAGACCCAGTACTTC
many,-,TRBV12-3/TRBV12-4,TRBJ1-2,CASSRDLGYGYTF,TGTGCCAGCAGTCGGGACCTCGGGTATGGCTACACCTTC
many,TRBD1,TRBV28,TRBJ1-5,CASRRNLRTGQNQPQHF,TGTGCCAGCAGACGAAACCTGAGGACAGGACAAAATCAGCCCCAGCATTTT
many,-,TRBV28,TRBJ1-6,CASRKAGSPSPLHF,TGTGCCAGCAGAAAAGCAGGGTCCCCTTCACCCCTCCACTTT
many,-,TRBV6-2/TRBV6-3,TRBJ2-7,CASSSPHAASSYEQYF,TGTGCCAGCAGTTCCCCTCATGCGGCGAGCTCCTACGAGCAGTACTTC
many,-,TRBV30,TRBJ2-2,CAWSKRDTGELFF,TGTGCCTGGAGTAAGCGGGACACCGGGGAGCTGTTTTTT
-,-,TRBV18,TRBJ1-5,CASSTDIGQPQHF,TGTGCCAGCTCCACGGACATCGGCCAGCCCCAGCATTTT
many,-,TRBV6-1,TRBJ2-5,CASSGDKTWGTQYF,TGTGCCAGCAGTGGAGACAAGACCTGGGGGACCCAGTACTTC
-,TRBD2,TRBV5-1,TRBJ2-1,CASSRGTSLSSYNEQFF,TGCGCCAGCAGCCGCGGGACTAGCCTGAGCTCCTACAATGAGCAGTTCTTC
many,-,TRBV2,TRBJ2-5,CASTGDYQETQYF,TGTGCCAGCACAGGGGATTACCAAGAGACCCAGTACTTC
many,-,TRBV4-1,TRBJ2-5,CASSQQGGILQETQYF,TGCGCCAGCAGCCAGCAGGGCGGAATACTACAAGAGACCCAGTACTTC
-,-,TRBV28,TRBJ1-1,CASRSGLTEAFF,TGTGCCAGCAGATCCGGACTGACTGAAGCTTTCTTT
-,TRBD1,TRBV19,TRBJ1-1,CASSIGGQFTEAFF,TGTGCCAGTAGTATAGGGGGACAGTTCACTGAAGCTTTCTTT
-,TRBD1,TRBV24-1,TRBJ1-1,CATSDPDTGDTEAFF,TGTGCCACCAGTGACCCTGATACAGGGGACACTGAAGCTTTCTTT
many,TRBD1,TRBV28,TRBJ2-7,CASSLGRTGPYEQYF,TGTGCCAGCAGTTTAGGAAGGACAGGGCCCTACGAGCAGTACTTC
many,TRBD2,TRBV12-3/TRBV12-4,TRBJ2-7,CASSFGGAYYEQYF,TGTGCCAGCAGTTTCGGGGGGGCCTACTACGAGCAGTACTTC
many,-,TRBV20-1,TRBJ1-6,CSAEGTNNSPLHF,TGCAGTGCTGAGGGGACAAACAATTCACCCCTCCACTTT
many,-,TRBV20-1,TRBJ1-5,CSAREFRQGNNQPQHF,TGCAGTGCTAGAGAATTCAGGCAGGGTAACAATCAGCCCCAGCATTTT
many,TRBD2,TRBV12-3/TRBV12-4,TRBJ2-2,CASSSRTGGFPGELFF,TGTGCCAGCAGTTCCAGGACGGGAGGGTTCCCCGGGGAGCTGTTTTTT
many,-,TRBV3-1,TRBJ1-3,CASSQRDTYSGNTIYF,TGTGCCAGCAGCCAAAGGGACACCTACTCTGGAAACACCATATATTTT
many,-,TRBV11-1,TRBJ1-2,CASSLPPAVGDYGYTF,TGTGCCAGCAGCCTACCCCCAGCCGTAGGGGACTATGGCTACACCTTC
many,TRBD2,TRBV3-1,TRBJ2-7,CASSQPHSGRAPYEQYF,TGTGCCAGCAGCCAACCACATAGCGGGAGGGCCCCCTACGAGCAGTACTTC
many,TRBD2,TRBV11-2,TRBJ2-7,CASSLFEREGYEQYF,TGTGCCAGCAGCTTATTCGAGCGGGAGGGCTACGAGCAGTACTTC
many,-,TRBV6-1,TRBJ2-5,CASSEGGFPDQETQYF,TGTGCCAGCAGTGAAGGCGGATTTCCCGACCAAGAGACCCAGTACTTC
-,-,TRBV10-3,TRBJ2-5,CAISEDRITQETQYF,TGTGCCATCAGTGAGGACAGGATAACTCAAGAGACCCAGTACTTC
few,TRBD1,TRBV5-4,TRBJ1-5,CASSMTGTGGGQPQHF,TGTGCCAGCAGCATGACCGGGACAGGGGGCGGTCAGCCCCAGCATTTT
-,-,TRBV29-1,TRBJ2-7,CSVGFGWSSYEQYF,TGCAGCGTTGGGTTTGGGTGGAGCAGCTACGAGCAGTACTTC
-,TRBD1,TRBV7-9,TRBJ2-7,CASNPTDRGEQYF,TGTGCCAGCAACCCTACCGACAGGGGCGAGCAGTACTTC
many,-,TRBV12-3/TRBV12-4,TRBJ2-5,CASSLWRSETQYF,TGTGCCAGCAGTTTGTGGAGGTCAGAGACCCAGTACTTC
many,TRBD1,TRBV27,TRBJ1-1,CASHRTGNAEAFF,TGTGCCAGTCACCGGACAGGGAACGCTGAAGCTTTCTTT
few,TRBD2,TRBV7-2,TRBJ2-5,CASSYRWGGGPGETQYF,TGTGCCAGCAGCTACCGCTGGGGGGGAGGGCCGGGAGAGACCCAGTACTTC